This T cell receptor (beta chain) was found in a study of cytomegalovirus exposure and HLA in healthy donors. Germline values: CDR1 SEHNR, CDR2 FQNEAQ (reference sequence). CDR3 length: 15 residues. Trimming removed 5 bases at V and 6 bases at J, with 20 bases between. Vbeta (60) and Jbeta (13) primers were used in the PCR. Only in-frame clones appear in the TCRdb table, and some are missing; sequencing was by immunoSEQ multiplex PCR. The table lists approximately 150,000 clones, 80% of them singletons. This TCR derives from a man under 40 in good health and CMV-seronegative. V and J are TRBV7-9 and TRBJ2-7; tentatively, D is TRBD1 (6 bases). Material for sequencing was PBMCs. CDR3 DNA sequence: TGTGCCAGCAGCCCCGAGGGGGACATAACAAGCGAGCAGTACTTC. Amino acid sequence: CASSPEGDITSEQYF.